Following are 19 T cell receptor beta chains from one sample sequenced in a study of vaccination effects on CD4 cells after COVID-19. Sequencing was performed with immunoSEQ multiplex PCR; in TCRdb, only in-frame clones are kept and a portion is missing. Of some 79,000 clones listed, around 76% are singletons. These TCRs' antigens remain unknown. Peptide-pool stimulation followed by sequencing identified expanded antigen-specific CD4+ clonotypes in the ViraFEST assay. Once cultured for 9 to 11 days, the cells underwent separation to obtain CD4+ T cells. This specimen consisted of CD4+ T cells from PBMCs cultured with HCoV-229E spike peptides, obtained before COVID-19 vaccination. The receptors come from a human donor who received a COVID-19 vaccine.

This clone occurred a few times. This chain uses TRBV5-1 with TRBJ2-3; a weak D match, TRBD2 (6 bases). Germline CDR1 SGHRS, CDR2 YFSETQ. The CDR3 spans 15 residues. Trimming shortened V by 2 bases and J by 4 bases, and 14 bases separated the two germline ends. The DNA of the CDR3 is TGCGCCAGCAGCTTTGGAGGGGTAGCCCCAGATACGCAGTATTTT. Amino acids: CASSFGGVAPDTQYF.

The V gene is TRBV7-6, the J gene TRBJ1-3, with D possibly being TRBD1 (5 bases). Germline values: CDR1 SGHVS, CDR2 FNYEAQ. The CDR3 has 15 amino acids. V lost 1 base to trimming and J lost 4 bases, with 11 bases between them. CDR3 in amino acids: CASSLVRGDGNTIYF. DNA of the CDR3: TGTGCCAGCAGCTTAGTCCGGGGGGACGGAAACACCATATATTTT. Full variable domain (remainder filled in from reference TRBV7-6 and TRBJ1-3): GAGVSQSPRYKVTKRGQDVALRCDPISGHVSLYWYRQALGQGPEFLTYFNYEAQQDKSGLPNDRFSAERPEGSISTLTIQRTEQRDSAMYRCASSLVRGDGNTIYFGEGSWLTVV.

V is TRBV27 and J is TRBJ1-4, with D perhaps TRBD1 (5 bases). V lost 6 bases and J 5 bases, leaving 13 bases between the germline ends. The CDR3 loop spans 14 amino acids. Germline-derived CDR1 and CDR2 are MNHEY and SMNVEV (reference sequence). In nucleotides, the CDR3 is TGTGCCAGCAGCACCGACAGTTTGAATGAAAAACTGTTTTTT. It specifies CASSTDSLNEKLFF. The full variable domain, with the rest looked up from reference TRBV27 and TRBJ1-4, is EAQVTQNPRYLITVTGKKLTVTCSQNMNHEYMSWYRQDPGLGLRQIYYSMNVEVTDKGDVPEGYKVSRKEKRNFPLILESPSPNQTSLYFCASSTDSLNEKLFFGSGTQLSVL.

V gene TRBV6-5 combines with J gene TRBJ1-5; no clear D gene. Per the germline V gene, CDR1 is MNHEY and CDR2 is SVGAGI. V was clipped by 0 bases and J by 3 bases, with 9 bases between them. The CDR3 has 15 residues. Written as DNA, the CDR3 is TGTGCCAGCAGTTACTCGTGGGCTCTCAATCAGCCCCAGCATTTT. Amino acid sequence: CASSYSWALNQPQHF.

The chain combines TRBV6-4 with TRBJ1-1; D possibly corresponds to TRBD1 (6 bases). This CDR3 has 14 amino acids. Trimming removed 6 bases from V and 6 bases from J, with 17 bases in between. The germline gives CDR1 MRHNA, CDR2 SNTAGT. CDR3 sequence: CASRDTNRVAEAFF. CDR3 in DNA: TGTGCCAGCAGAGACACGAACAGGGTGGCTGAAGCTTTCTTT.

The rearrangement uses TRBV2 and TRBJ2-3; TRBD1 matches 11 bases. This CDR3 is 13 amino acids long. The ends lost 11 bases at V and 2 bases at J; junction bases unmatched: 3. Germline V CDR1 and CDR2: SNHLY, FYNNEI. CDR3 nucleotide sequence: TGTGCCGGACAGGGGGCGTTCACAGATACGCAGTATTTT. Its protein is CAGQGAFTDTQYF.

The V call is TRBV6-6, the J call TRBJ1-2, with D possibly being TRBD1 (5 bases). The CDR3 runs 15 residues. Trimming left V 6 bases short and J 1 base short, with 15 bases between. Germline CDR1 reads MNHNY; CDR2 reads SVGAGI (reference sequence). CDR3 loop: CASRGEGWVNYGYTF. The CDR3 nucleotides read TGTGCCAGCAGAGGGGAGGGGTGGGTTAACTATGGCTACACCTTC.

Details on this clone: This CDR3 is also generated by other DNA sequences in the sample. This chain links TRBV20-1 with TRBJ1-2; the D is unclear. CDR3 size: 9 residues. Germline CDR1 DFQATT, CDR2 SNEGSKA (reference sequence). The V gene lost 5 bases and the J gene lost 5 bases, with 3 bases spanning the gap. The CDR3 DNA reads TGCAGTGCTGGTTATGGCTACACCTTC. Residues: CSAGYGYTF.

This chain connects TRBV5-1 to TRBJ2-2; 8 bases map to TRBD1. CDR1 and CDR2 (germline): SGHRS, YFSETQ. The CDR3 runs 16 residues. After removal of 4 bases from V and 0 bases from J, the junction contained 5 bases not matched to a gene. CDR3 in amino acids: CASSLLDRANTGELFF. In DNA, the CDR3 is TGCGCCAGCAGCCTCCTGGACAGGGCGAACACCGGGGAGCTGTTTTTT.

This clone was detected only a few times. Additional DNA sequences in this sample encode the identical CDR3. The chain's CDR3 is CASSLRNEKLFF. CDR3 bases: TGTGCCAGCAGTTTACGTAACGAAAAACTGTTTTTT. V usage is TRBV28 and J usage is TRBJ1-4, with no clear D. Germline loops: CDR1 MDHEN, CDR2 SYDVKM. This CDR3 comprises 12 residues. Trimming removed 2 bases at V and 8 bases at J, with 6 bases between.

The V call is TRBV30, the J call TRBJ1-4; 8 positions agree with TRBD1. V lost 2 bases, J lost 7 bases, and 12 bases stayed unmatched. Germline CDR1 and CDR2: GTSNPN and SVGIG (reference sequence). The CDR3 consists of 16 residues. The CDR3, as DNA: TGTGCCTGGAGTTCTCGACAGGGGATAACTTTTGAAAAACTGTTTTTT. As protein: CAWSSRQGITFEKLFF.

The rearrangement joins TRBV6-5 to TRBJ2-1; no reliable D call. CDR1 and CDR2 (germline): MNHEY, SVGAGI. The V gene lost 8 bases and the J gene lost 8 bases, with 16 bases spanning the gap. This CDR3 region has 13 residues. The CDR3 nucleotides are TGTGCCAGCTGGGCCCCGATTGGCCATGAGCAGTTCTTC. Protein sequence: CASWAPIGHEQFF.

The chain is built from TRBV10-3 and TRBJ1-5; no clear D gene. The CDR3 runs 15 residues. The germline CDR1 and CDR2 sequences are ENHRY and SYGVKD. V lost 8 bases to trimming and J lost 1 base, with 15 bases between them. The CDR3 nucleotides are TGTGCCATCGGCCGTGGTGGGCGCAGCAATCAGCCCCAGCATTTT. Protein sequence: CAIGRGGRSNQPQHF.

This clone has only one observation. The chain uses TRBV18 and TRBJ1-5; D is perhaps TRBD1 (5 bases). V was pared by 3 bases and J by 5 bases, with 11 bases between. Germline CDR1 reads KGHSH; CDR2 reads LQKENI. This CDR3 has 14 residues. The chain's CDR3 is CASSPFREDQPQHF. The DNA of the CDR3 is TGTGCCAGCTCACCTTTCAGGGAGGATCAGCCCCAGCATTTT.

The V and J genes are TRBV6-5 and TRBJ1-3; no clear D. CDR3 length equals 15 residues. The V gene's germline CDR1 is MNHEY and CDR2 SVGAGI. Trimming shortened V by 0 bases and J by 0 bases, and 6 bases separated the two germline ends. The CDR3 DNA is TGTGCCAGCAGTTACTCACGAACCTCTGGAAACACCATATATTTT. Translated: CASSYSRTSGNTIYF.

The chain combines TRBV7-2 with TRBJ2-5; TRBD1 aligns across 8 bases. The V segment lost 1 base and the J segment 5 bases; nucleotides outside the gene matches: 6. Germline V gene data show CDR1 as SGHTA and CDR2 as FQGNSA. This CDR3 has 15 amino acids. CDR3 amino acids: CASSLEDRVGETQYF. Here the CDR3 DNA reads TGTGCCAGCAGCTTAGAGGACAGGGTAGGGGAGACCCAGTACTTC.

The CDR3 sequence is CASSKAGVSTDTQYF. The CDR3 region has the DNA TGTGCCAGCAGCAAAGCGGGGGTTAGCACAGATACGCAGTATTTT. The V and J genes are TRBV2 and TRBJ2-3; 8 bases are a match to TRBD2. With V trimmed by 6 bases and J by 0 bases, 5 bases remained unmatched. This CDR3 is built from 15 residues. The germline V gene has CDR1 SNHLY and CDR2 FYNNEI.

V gene TRBV11-3 combines with J gene TRBJ2-3; perhaps TRBD1 as D (6 bases). The CDR3 extends over 15 amino acids. The V and J ends lost 9 bases and 0 bases respectively, with 16 bases between them. Germline V gene lookup returns CDR1 SGHNT and CDR2 YENEEA. The CDR3 DNA sequence: TGTGCCAGTTCCCCACAGGGTGGGAGCACAGATACGCAGTATTTT. This gives the protein CASSPQGGSTDTQYF.

This clone was recorded only once. The chain is built from TRBV6-5 and TRBJ1-4; the D gene is possibly TRBD1 (5 bases). Germline V CDR1 and CDR2: MNHEY, SVGAGI. This CDR3 spans 12 amino acids. Trimming took 11 bases from V and 0 from J, leaving 7 bases between them. CDR3 DNA: TGTGCCGGGGCAGCAACTAATGAAAAACTGTTTTTT. Its protein product is CAGAATNEKLFF.